This T cell receptor beta chain was sequenced for a study of radiation and T cells in renal cell carcinoma. This CDR3 region has 13 residues. Germline loops: CDR1 SNHLY, CDR2 FYNNEI. Time point defined: blood 2 weeks post-SBRT. Treatment given: 15 Gy SBRT to primary tumor, nephrectomy 4 weeks later. This renal cell carcinoma was of the clear cell type. Measured with immunoSEQ multiplex PCR; TCRdb has only the in-frame clones, and not every one. The sample records more than 20,000 clones, roughly 80% being singletons. The chain uses TRBV2 and TRBJ2-5; either TRBD1 or TRBD2 may fit D (5 bases each). Near its end, the DNA agrees better with TRBJ2-7, so the J call may be wrong. The sample was blood, taken from a patient whose treatment included radiotherapy and nephrectomy. This clonotype was obtained from a man between 60 and 75 years old with renal cell carcinoma. The CDR3 nucleotides read TGTGCCAGCGGGGGAACAGAGACCTACGAGCAGTACTTC. Translating gives CASGGTETYEQYF.